These T cell receptor beta chains were read from a single sample in a study of T cells after yellow fever vaccination. TCRdb processed the 5' RACE reads anew with MiXCR; each CDR3 protein has one entry. The repertoire holds under 600,000 distinct CDR3 sequences, just over 20% seen once, with approximately 16% in the top ten. The sample here was PBMCs, taken less than 25 days after the first yellow fever vaccination. These receptors all come from a man between 18 and 35 years old who received the YFV17D yellow fever vaccine. Both conserved end residues are part of each CDR3. The D gene is left open where the match is weak. Size is omitted from some rows. Given values are once, few, many or a class for expanded clones.

d_call	clone_size	v_call	j_call	cdr3_nt	cdr3_aa
NA	few	TRBV7-2	TRBJ1-1	TGTGCCAGCAGACCCGCAACAATAAGGATTGAAACTGAAGCTTTCTTT	CASRPATIRIETEAFF
NA	NA	TRBV20-1	TRBJ1-5	TGCAGTGCTAGGGGCTCTGACAATCAGCCCCAGCATTTT	CSARGSDNQPQHF
NA	NA	TRBV7-2	TRBJ2-1	TGTGCCAGCAGCTTCGGACTCAACGGTGAGCAGTTCTTC	CASSFGLNGEQFF
NA	NA	TRBV3-1	TRBJ1-4	TGTGCCAGCAGCCAATCCCCGACAAGGGCCAAGGAAAAACTGTTTTTT	CASSQSPTRAKEKLFF
NA	NA	TRBV20-1	TRBJ2-5	TGCAGTGCTAGGTGGGGCTCCCTAGGAGAGACCCAGTACTTC	CSARWGSLGETQYF
NA	few	TRBV3-1	TRBJ2-3	TGTGCCAGCAGCCAAGGTTACGGTACAGATACGCAGTATTTT	CASSQGYGTDTQYF
NA	NA	TRBV11-2	TRBJ1-2	TGTGCCAGCAGCCCGGGTCTGAGCAGGCCGACCTTC	CASSPGLSRPTF
NA	NA	TRBV19	TRBJ1-1	TGTGCCAGTAGCACCGGAGCCGCGAACACTGAAGCTTTCTTT	CASSTGAANTEAFF
TRBD2	NA	TRBV12-3/TRBV12-4	TRBJ2-2	TGTGCCAGCAGCCCCCTAGCGGGGGGAAAAAACACCGGGGAGCTGTTTTTT	CASSPLAGGKNTGELFF
TRBD1	few	TRBV20-1	TRBJ2-5	TGCAGTGCAGAGGACAGGGTAAAAGAGACCCAGTACTTC	CSAEDRVKETQYF
TRBD1	few	TRBV5-1	TRBJ2-5	TGCGCCAGCAGCGAGGACAGGGTTATTGAGACCCAGTACTTC	CASSEDRVIETQYF
TRBD2	NA	TRBV27	TRBJ2-1	TGTGCCAGCAGGCTCTATAGCGGGAATGAGCAGTTCTTC	CASRLYSGNEQFF
NA	NA	TRBV5-1	TRBJ1-6	TGCGCCAGCAGCTTGGCGGGGGTAGGGCCCCTCCACTTT	CASSLAGVGPLHF
NA	few	TRBV20-1	TRBJ1-6	TGCAGTGCAAGGCCCAGGGCCATCAGCTCCTATAATTCACCCCTCCACTTT	CSARPRAISSYNSPLHF
NA	few	TRBV4-1	TRBJ2-5	TGCGCCAGCAGCCAAGATCTGGGTGGGGGCCAAGAGACCCAGTACTTC	CASSQDLGGGQETQYF
NA	many	TRBV20-1	TRBJ1-1	TGCAGTGCTAGATTATTTACACGTAACACTGAAGCTTTCTTT	CSARLFTRNTEAFF
NA	NA	TRBV12-5	TRBJ1-1	TGTGCTAGTGGTGCCACCCGACAGGACACTGAAGCTTTCTTT	CASGATRQDTEAFF
NA	few	TRBV10-3	TRBJ1-4	TGTGCCATCAGTGACGGGGAAAAACTGTTTTTT	CAISDGEKLFF
NA	NA	TRBV6-1	TRBJ2-4	TGTGCCAGCAGGACACAGGGAACCAAAAACATTCAGTACTTC	CASRTQGTKNIQYF
NA	few	TRBV3-1	TRBJ2-3	TGTGCCAGCAGCCCAGACAGGTGGAGCACAGATACGCAGTATTTT	CASSPDRWSTDTQYF
NA	NA	TRBV4-1	TRBJ1-1	TGCGCCAGCAGCCAAGTTGGGGTAAACACTGAAGCTTTCTTT	CASSQVGVNTEAFF
TRBD1	NA	TRBV20-1	TRBJ2-3	TGCAGTGCTAGAAAGACAGGGGGCCGGGAGGATACGCAGTATTTT	CSARKTGGREDTQYF